This TCR beta chain stems from a study of human T cells and chemical hapten exposure. Study summary: The patch tests put 0.01% DPC on the skin of the upper back and were read 6 days later. Overall study results and limits: Given that the donors had alopecia, their immune response may differ from that seen in healthy people.

Germline values: CDR1 ENHRY, CDR2 SYGVKD. Trimming cost V 3 bases and J 5 bases; bases outside gene matches: 15. The CDR3 extends over 18 amino acids. In its sample, this clonotype was seen many times. The antigen remains undetermined. Time point defined: patch test 1, 2 weeks after DPC sensitization. Treatment described: therapeutic diphenylcyclopropenone sensitization with weekly scalp DPC. It was unfractionated whole blood from which total RNA was extracted. TCRdb re-derived calls from the RACE reads in MiXCR, one entry per CDR3 protein. Here the sample spans 42,000 or so distinct CDR3 sequences, under 4.5% being singletons.

The chain carries TRBV10-3 and TRBJ2-3, with TRBD2 identical over 9 bases. The sequence was collected from a man aged 45-60 years with alopecia areata. Some clones in this sample may be carry-over from other donors' samples. The specimen was whole blood, collected in connection with sensitization to the hapten diphenylcyclopropenone (DPC). This CDR3 reads CAISDGEKLAGVGDTQYF. The DNA of the CDR3 is TGTGCCATCAGTGATGGGGAGAAGTTAGCGGGAGTTGGAGATACGCAGTATTTT.